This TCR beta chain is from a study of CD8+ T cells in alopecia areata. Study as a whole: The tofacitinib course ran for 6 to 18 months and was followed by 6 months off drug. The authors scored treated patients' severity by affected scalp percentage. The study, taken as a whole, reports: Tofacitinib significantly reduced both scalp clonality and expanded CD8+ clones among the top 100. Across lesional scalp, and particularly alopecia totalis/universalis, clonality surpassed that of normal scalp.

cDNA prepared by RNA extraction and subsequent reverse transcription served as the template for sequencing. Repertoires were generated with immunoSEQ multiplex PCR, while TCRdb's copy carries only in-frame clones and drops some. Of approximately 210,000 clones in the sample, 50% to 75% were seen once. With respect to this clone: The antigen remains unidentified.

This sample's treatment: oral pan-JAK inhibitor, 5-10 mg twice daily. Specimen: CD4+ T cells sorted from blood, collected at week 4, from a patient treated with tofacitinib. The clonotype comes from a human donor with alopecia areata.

This CDR3 reads CASRRLAGGSDTQYF. The CDR3 DNA reads as TGTGCCAGCAGAAGACTAGCGGGGGGTTCAGATACGCAGTATTTT. This chain uses TRBV6-6 with TRBJ2-3, with TRBD2 matching 13 bases. The V and J ends lost 6 bases and 4 bases, in that order; junction bases with no gene match: 4. This CDR3 has 15 residues. Germline lookup yields CDR1 MNHNY and CDR2 SVGAGI (reference sequence).